The clone carrying this T cell receptor beta chain was seen just once. This entry is derived from a study of T cell changes during pregnancy in multiple sclerosis. Trimming removed 4 bases at V and 3 bases at J, with 14 bases between. Germline V lookup: CDR1 SQVTM, CDR2 ANQGSEA. This CDR3 contains 14 residues. Clones were read by immunoSEQ multiplex PCR, and TCRdb kept only the in-frame ones, dropping some. The sample consists of about 110,000 clones, about 90% of them appearing once. This chain links TRBV29-1 with TRBJ2-3, with D possibly TRBD1 on 6 matching bases. The input for sequencing was peripheral blood, taken after pregnancy. This receptor was identified in a female donor with multiple sclerosis, enrolled in a pregnancy study. The CDR3 sequence: CSVARGFGTDTQYF. CDR3 nucleotides: TGCAGCGTTGCCAGGGGATTTGGGACAGATACGCAGTATTTT.